The entry below describes one T cell receptor (beta chain). Its target is unknown. This record belongs to a study of T cell responses to AZD1222 COVID-19 vaccine. Trimming removed 0 bases from V and 2 bases from J, with 7 bases in between. The CDR3 contains 14 residues. The germline V gene has CDR1 KGHSH and CDR2 LQKENI. Study-wide points: Clonal diversity may have been underestimated, and the donors were mostly white British, with more females than males. Repertoire sampling was restricted to post-peak T cell response timepoints.

The protocol was immunoSEQ multiplex PCR, while the TCRdb copy is restricted to in-frame clones and leaves out a portion. The sample lists about 150,000 clones, around 91% occurring once. The sample consisted of peripheral blood, taken on day 0 of AZD1222 vaccination. The clonotype originates from an adult in good health. The V call is TRBV18, the J call TRBJ1-1; unclear D gene. The CDR3 DNA reads as TGTGCCAGCTCACCACCAAACAGTAACACTGAAGCTTTCTTT. It encodes CASSPPNSNTEAFF.